One and the same sample provided the 3 T cell receptor beta chains below, sequenced in a study of shared clonotypes between healthy human individuals. Sequencing used immunoSEQ multiplex PCR; TCRdb keeps in-frame clones, though not all of them. The top ten hold under 0.15% of the sample, which has about 2,500,000 clones, 85% to 95% seen once. The source material was naive CD4+ T cells sorted from blood. Subset denoted: CD45RA+ positively selected. The source is a man younger than 30 in good health.

CDR3 bases: TGTGCCAGCAGTTCTGTAGGAGCGGTCGAGCAGTACTTC. It encodes CASSSVGAVEQYF. This chain connects TRBV6-5 to TRBJ2-7; possible D gene TRBD2, 5 bases. Between the trimmed V and J ends, which lost 4 bases and 6 bases, there was a span of 13 bases. Germline V CDR1 and CDR2: MNHEY, SVGAGI. This CDR3 has 13 residues.

As regards this clone: The sample holds other DNA sequences that translate to the same CDR3. The chain employs TRBV25-1 and TRBJ1-2; 8 positions match TRBD1. The CDR3 has 13 amino acids. Germline V gene data show CDR1 as MGHDK and CDR2 as SYGVNS. The junction had 0 bases not matched to a gene; V was cut back by 2 bases and J by 4 bases. The CDR3 coding sequence is TGTGCCAGCAGTGAAGGACAGGGCTATGGCTACACCTTC. Amino acids: CASSEGQGYGYTF.

The rearrangement joins TRBV7-9 to TRBJ2-3; D uncertain. Germline V lookup: CDR1 SEHNR, CDR2 FQNEAQ (reference sequence). The CDR3 runs 14 residues. The V end was cut by 3 bases, the J end by 1 base, with 8 bases between. The CDR3 DNA reads TGTGCCAGCAGCTTTTTGAAGGGCACAGATACGCAGTATTTT. Encoded protein: CASSFLKGTDTQYF.